The 5 T cell receptor beta chains below were found in one sample sequenced in a study of control samples from healthy donors and cancer patients (dated by TCRdb to the early 2020s). The library relied on the immunoSEQ multiplex PCR assay. TCRdb's version of the immuneACCESS table is confined to in-frame rearrangements and falls short of the full clone set. An unresolved V gene accounts for under half of the shortfall where checked; the remainder is of unknown origin. The table for this sample lists around 130,000 clones; approximately 90% of them were counted only once. 9.5% to 13% of the sample goes to the ten largest clones. The sample comprised blood. These receptors all stem from a man aged 30 to 45 in good health.

This chain connects TRBV28 to TRBJ1-3; D uncertain. The CDR3 totals 14 residues. Trimming took 11 bases from V and 0 from J, leaving 14 bases between them. Germline loops: CDR1 MDHEN, CDR2 SYDVKM. The CDR3 loop reads CAGSSGTSGNTIYF. Here the CDR3 DNA reads TGTGCCGGTTCATCCGGAACCTCTGGAAACACCATATATTTT.

The chain uses TRBV6-5 and TRBJ2-3; D unclear. V lost 10 bases, J lost 0 bases, and 14 bases lay in between. This CDR3 has 14 amino acids. From germline, CDR1 is MNHEY and CDR2 SVGAGI. DNA of the CDR3: TGTGCCACACACTCCCTGACTAGCACAGATACGCAGTATTTT. This gives the protein CATHSLTSTDTQYF.

This clone has a single count. The chain carries TRBV9 and TRBJ2-5; tentative D call: TRBD2 (7 bases). This CDR3 has 16 residues. V lost 1 base and J lost 0, with 13 bases in between. CDR1 is SGDLS and CDR2 is YYNGEE in the germline V gene. The CDR3 region has the DNA TGTGCCAGCAGCGTATACGGCGGGGGCAACCAAGAGACCCAGTACTTC. It translates to CASSVYGGGNQETQYF.

This CDR3 is CASSPPPGQLTFSGNTIYF. The CDR3 DNA reads TGTGCCAGCAGCCCCCCTCCGGGACAGTTAACCTTCTCTGGAAACACCATATATTTT. This sequence joins TRBV3-1 (or the pseudogene TRBV3-2) and TRBJ1-3; 7 bases align to TRBD1. The CDR3 is made up of 19 amino acids. V lost 4 bases and J lost 0; bases outside the gene matches: 15. Per the germline V gene, CDR1 is LGHDT and CDR2 is YNNKEL (reference sequence).

The sample holds a few counts of this clone. V usage is TRBV9 and J usage is TRBJ2-5, with D possibly being TRBD2 (6 bases). The CDR3 covers 15 residues. The germline V gene encodes CDR1 SGDLS and CDR2 YYNGEE. V was trimmed by 4 bases and J by 2 bases, leaving 15 bases between them. CDR3 DNA: TGTGCCAGCAGCCCCCACGGACTACCTCAAGAGACCCAGTACTTC. Translating it yields CASSPHGLPQETQYF.